Listed below are T cell receptor beta chains from one sample, sequenced in a study of cytomegalovirus exposure and HLA in healthy donors. This table comes from immunoSEQ multiplex PCR, and its TCRdb copy is limited to in-frame clones, with some not included. The repertoire consists of more than 90,000 clones, with about 79% occurring once and the leading ten covering just under 3%. Sequencing was performed on PBMCs. These receptors were obtained from a woman between 18 and 30 years old in good health and CMV-seropositive. Each CDR3 is given with its conserved first and last residue. Fields, in order: J gene, V gene, D gene, clone size, CDR3 protein, CDR3 DNA. The D gene is left open where the match is weak. Not every row has a clone size; where given, it reads once, few, many or a size class.

TRBJ1-1,TRBV28,TRBD1,-,CASTPTGENTEAFF,TGTGCCAGCACCCCGACAGGGGAGAACACTGAAGCTTTCTTT
TRBJ1-5,TRBV2,-,-,CASRSDRQPQHF,TGTGCCAGCAGATCCGACAGACAGCCCCAGCATTTT
TRBJ2-1,TRBV18,-,-,CASSPPGDKGWGEQFF,TGTGCCAGCTCACCACCAGGAGACAAGGGGTGGGGTGAGCAGTTCTTC
TRBJ1-5,TRBV28,-,few,CASSLLRRLGNQPQHF,TGTGCCAGCAGTTTACTGCGCAGGTTGGGCAATCAGCCCCAGCATTTT
TRBJ2-1,TRBV7-8,TRBD2,-,CASSPARLAGVYNEQFF,TGTGCCAGCAGCCCGGCAAGACTAGCGGGAGTTTACAATGAGCAGTTCTTC
TRBJ2-7,TRBV10-1,TRBD1,-,CASSPGQGLGEQYF,TGCGCCAGCAGTCCGGGACAGGGGTTGGGGGAGCAGTACTTC
TRBJ2-7,TRBV19,TRBD1,-,CASSIGDRIPYEQYF,TGTGCCAGTAGTATAGGGGACAGAATCCCCTACGAGCAGTACTTC
TRBJ2-7,TRBV10-3,TRBD1,-,CAISRDRGREQYF,TGTGCCATCAGTCGGGACAGGGGGCGCGAGCAGTACTTC
TRBJ1-2,TRBV27,-,once,CASSSTAFDYGYTF,TGTGCCAGCAGTTCGACAGCTTTTGACTATGGCTACACCTTC
TRBJ1-5,TRBV7-9,TRBD1,few,CASSPGQGNQPQHF,TGTGCCAGCAGCCCGGGACAGGGGAATCAGCCCCAGCATTTT
TRBJ2-7,TRBV15,TRBD2,once,CATSRDPGLAGDEQYF,TGTGCCACCAGCAGGGATCCGGGGCTAGCGGGAGACGAGCAGTACTTC
TRBJ2-4,TRBV28,-,few,CASRLTVKNIQYF,TGTGCCAGCAGGCTAACCGTCAAAAACATTCAGTACTTC
TRBJ1-1,TRBV4-1,-,few,CASRNRVRRTEAFF,TGCGCCAGCAGGAACAGGGTTCGGCGCACTGAAGCTTTCTTT
TRBJ2-1,TRBV5-1,TRBD2,-,CASSLLGLAGNEQFF,TGCGCCAGCAGCCTCCTGGGACTAGCGGGCAATGAGCAGTTCTTC
TRBJ2-1,TRBV2,-,-,CASSDPSGDNEQFF,TGTGCCAGCAGTGACCCCTCGGGAGACAATGAGCAGTTCTTC
TRBJ1-1,TRBV5-1,-,-,CASSLLLGRTKGWTSSEAFF,TGCGCCAGCAGCTTGTTGTTAGGTAGGACAAAAGGGTGGACAAGTTCGGAAGCTTTCTTT
TRBJ1-1,TRBV5-1,TRBD1,-,CASSISPGTANTEAFF,TGCGCCAGCAGCATAAGCCCCGGGACAGCAAACACTGAAGCTTTCTTT
TRBJ2-7,TRBV5-3,TRBD1,once,CARSPSTGVYEQYF,TGTGCCAGAAGCCCCTCGACAGGGGTGTACGAGCAGTACTTC